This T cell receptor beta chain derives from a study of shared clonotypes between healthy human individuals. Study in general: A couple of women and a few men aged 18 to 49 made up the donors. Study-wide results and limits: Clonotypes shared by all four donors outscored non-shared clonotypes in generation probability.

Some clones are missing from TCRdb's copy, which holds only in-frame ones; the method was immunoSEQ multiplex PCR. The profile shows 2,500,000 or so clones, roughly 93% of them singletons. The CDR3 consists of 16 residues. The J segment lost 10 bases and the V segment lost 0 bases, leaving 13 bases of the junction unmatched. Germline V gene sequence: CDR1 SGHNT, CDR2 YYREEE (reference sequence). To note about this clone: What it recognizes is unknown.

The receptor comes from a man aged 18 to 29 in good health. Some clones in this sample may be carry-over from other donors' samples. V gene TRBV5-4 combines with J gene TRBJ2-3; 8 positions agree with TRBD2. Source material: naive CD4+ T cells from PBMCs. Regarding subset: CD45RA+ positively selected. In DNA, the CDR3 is TGTGCCAGCAGCTTGGAGGCGGGAGGCTTCCCATCCGCGCAGTATTTT. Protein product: CASSLEAGGFPSAQYF.